These 5 T cell receptor beta chains were all obtained from the same sample, sequenced in a study of shared clonotypes between healthy human individuals. Positively selected for CCR7, the CD45RO-negative cells used as naive CD8 cells excluded terminally differentiated effector memory CD45RA+ cells. Clones were read by immunoSEQ multiplex PCR, and TCRdb kept only the in-frame ones, dropping some. The table records about 2.1 million clones, 80% to 95% of them present only once. Specimen: naive CD8+ T cells from PBMCs. The receptors were sampled from a man aged 18-30 years in good health. Some clones in this sample may be carry-over from other donors' samples.

V and J are TRBV27 and TRBJ1-5, with a possible D match to TRBD1 (6 bases). V lost 0 bases and J lost 7, with 13 bases in between. The CDR3 spans 15 residues. Looked up from germline, CDR1 is MNHEY and CDR2 is SMNVEV (reference sequence). CDR3 nucleotides: TGTGCCAGCAGTTTATCGATGTACAGGGTGCAGCCCCAGCATTTT. Its translation is CASSLSMYRVQPQHF.

V and J are TRBV7-9 and TRBJ1-1; D is unclear. The CDR3 has 11 residues. CDR1 SEHNR and CDR2 FQNEAQ come from the germline V gene (reference sequence). Trimming pared 5 bases from V and 6 bases from J, leaving 7 bases between. CDR3 DNA sequence: TGTGCCAGCAGCCCTACGCCTGAAGCTTTCTTT. It specifies CASSPTPEAFF.

The J gene is TRBJ2-2, the V gene TRBV4-3; weak D call: TRBD1 (5 bases). Between the trimmed V and J ends, which lost 7 bases and 0 bases, there was a span of 12 bases. Germline lookup yields CDR1 LGHNA and CDR2 YSLEER. This CDR3 is built from 15 residues. The CDR3 DNA reads as TGCGCCAGCACCCACGACAGATCGAACACCGGGGAGCTGTTTTTT. This encodes CASTHDRSNTGELFF.

The J gene is TRBJ1-1, the V gene TRBV11-2; TRBD1 is a possible D gene (5 bases). CDR1 and CDR2 from the germline V gene are SGHAT and FQNNGV. The CDR3 is 16 amino acids. V dropped 1 base and J dropped 0 bases, with 12 bases sitting between them. Written as DNA, the CDR3 is TGTGCCAGCAGCTTAGCCCCTGGACAAATGAACACTGAAGCTTTCTTT. Protein product: CASSLAPGQMNTEAFF.

This sequence joins TRBV19 and TRBJ2-7; TRBD2 might be the D (5 bases). V gave up 5 bases and J gave up 1 base, with 12 bases separating them. This CDR3 is 14 amino acids long. Germline lookup yields CDR1 LNHDA and CDR2 SQIVND (reference sequence). CDR3: CASSAARGSYEQYF. The CDR3, as DNA: TGTGCCAGTAGTGCTGCTCGGGGTTCCTACGAGCAGTACTTC.